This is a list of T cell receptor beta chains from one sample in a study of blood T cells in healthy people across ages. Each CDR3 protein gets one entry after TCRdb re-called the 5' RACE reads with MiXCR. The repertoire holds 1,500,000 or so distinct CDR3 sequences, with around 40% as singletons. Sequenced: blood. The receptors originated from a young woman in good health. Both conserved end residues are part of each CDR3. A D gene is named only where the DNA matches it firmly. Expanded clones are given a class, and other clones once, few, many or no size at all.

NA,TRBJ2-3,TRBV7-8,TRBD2,TGTGCCAGCAGCTTAATTCGGCGGGGGGGCACAGATACGCAGTATTTT,CASSLIRRGGTDTQYF
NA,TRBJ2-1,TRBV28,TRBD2,TGTGCCAGCAGTATTAGCGGGTTTGACTACAATGAGCAGTTCTTC,CASSISGFDYNEQFF
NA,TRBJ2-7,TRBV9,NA,TGTGCCAGCAGCGTAGGGGTGAGGCTTGGAGAGCAGTACTTC,CASSVGVRLGEQYF
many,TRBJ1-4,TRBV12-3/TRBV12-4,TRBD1,TGTGCCAGCAGCCGGACAGGGGAAAAACTGTTTTTT,CASSRTGEKLFF
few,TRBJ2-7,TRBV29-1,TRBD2,TGCAGCACAGGTGAACTAGCGGGAAGTGAGCAGTACTTC,CSTGELAGSEQYF
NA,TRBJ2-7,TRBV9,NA,TGTGCCAGCAGCGTAGATCTAGGCGGAAACGAGCAGTACTTC,CASSVDLGGNEQYF
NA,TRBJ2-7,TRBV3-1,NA,TGTGCCAGCACCGATACACCCGTCTCCTACGAGCAGTACTTC,CASTDTPVSYEQYF
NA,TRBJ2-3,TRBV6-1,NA,TGTGCCAGCAGTGAAGCACCGATACCCACAGATACGCAGTATTTT,CASSEAPIPTDTQYF
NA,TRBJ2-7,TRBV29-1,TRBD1,TGCAGCGTTGAGGGGATTCAGGGGGCGAGTGCCTACGAGCAGTACTTC,CSVEGIQGASAYEQYF
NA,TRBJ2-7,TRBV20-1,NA,TGCAGTGCTAGTCGCAACTCCTACGAGCAGTACTTC,CSASRNSYEQYF
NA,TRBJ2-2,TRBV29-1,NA,TGCAGCGTCGACGGTGAGAACACCGGGGAGCTGTTTTTT,CSVDGENTGELFF
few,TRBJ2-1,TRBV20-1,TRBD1,TGCAGTGCCGACCTGCCGGGACAGGGTTCCTACAATGAGCAGTTCTTC,CSADLPGQGSYNEQFF
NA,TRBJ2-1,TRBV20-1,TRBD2,TGCAGTGCTAGCGGGGGGGCAGTGGCCCACAATGAGCAGTTCTTC,CSASGGAVAHNEQFF
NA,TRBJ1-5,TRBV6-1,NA,TGTGCCAGCAGTCCTAAAAATCAGCCCCAGCATTTT,CASSPKNQPQHF
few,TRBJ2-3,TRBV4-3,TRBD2,TGCGCCAGCAGCCAAGGGTCAGCGGGAGTCACAGATACGCAGTATTTT,CASSQGSAGVTDTQYF
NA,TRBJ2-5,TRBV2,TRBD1,TGTGCCAGCGGGACAGGTAACCAAGAGACCCAGTACTTC,CASGTGNQETQYF
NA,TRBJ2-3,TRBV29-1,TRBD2,TGCAGCGTTGAAGGTCTAGCGGGAGGCACAGATACGCAGTATTTT,CSVEGLAGGTDTQYF
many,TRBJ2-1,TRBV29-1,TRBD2,TGCAGCGTTGCCGTACGGACTAGAATCAATGAGCAGTTCTTC,CSVAVRTRINEQFF
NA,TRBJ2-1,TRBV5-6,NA,TGTGCCAGCAGCTCGGGACCCGGAGGTGAGCAGTTCTTC,CASSSGPGGEQFF
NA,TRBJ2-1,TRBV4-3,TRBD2,TGCGCCAGCAGCCAAGGACTAGCGGGATGGAGAGAGCAGTTCTTC,CASSQGLAGWREQFF
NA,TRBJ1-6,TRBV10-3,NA,TGTGCCATCAGTGAGTCAGGGGGTAATTCACCCCTCCACTTT,CAISESGGNSPLHF
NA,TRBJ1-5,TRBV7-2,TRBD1,TGTGCCAGCAGCGCAGACAGGGCGGGAGTTCAGCCCCAGCATTTT,CASSADRAGVQPQHF
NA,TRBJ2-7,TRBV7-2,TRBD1,TGTGCCAGCAGCATCGGGACAGGTGGTTACGAGCAGTACTTC,CASSIGTGGYEQYF
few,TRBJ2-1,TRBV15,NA,TGTGCCACCAGCAACATTCCGAGCTCCTACAATGAGCAGTTCTTC,CATSNIPSSYNEQFF
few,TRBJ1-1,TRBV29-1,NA,TGCAGCGTTGGACGGATGAACACTGAAGCTTTCTTT,CSVGRMNTEAFF
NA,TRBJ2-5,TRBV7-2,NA,TGTGCCAGCAGCTCCATTGACAGGACGGGGGAGCAGTACTTC,CASSSIDRTGEQYF
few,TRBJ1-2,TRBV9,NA,TGTGCCAGCAGCGAGGACATTGGCTATGGCTACACCTTC,CASSEDIGYGYTF
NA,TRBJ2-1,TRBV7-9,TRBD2,TGTGCCAGCAGCTTAGGCCCGGCTTGGCGGGGGAGCTCCTACAATGAGCAGTTCTTC,CASSLGPAWRGSSYNEQFF
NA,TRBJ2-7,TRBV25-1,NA,TGTGCCAGCAGTGAATTGGGGGAAGAGGAGCAGTACTTC,CASSELGEEEQYF
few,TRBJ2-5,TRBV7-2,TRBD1,TGTGCCAGCAGACAGGGGATAGCGGAGACCCAGTACTTC,CASRQGIAETQYF
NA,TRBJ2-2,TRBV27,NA,TGTGCCAGCAGTTTTCTTAGCGGGGAGCTGTTTTTT,CASSFLSGELFF
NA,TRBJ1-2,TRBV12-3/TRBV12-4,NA,TGTGCCAGCAGGGCGACCGTAGGCGCTGGCTACACCTTC,CASRATVGAGYTF
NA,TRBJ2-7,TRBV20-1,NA,TGCAGTGCCCTCGACCGGAGGGTATCCTACGAGCAGTACTTC,CSALDRRVSYEQYF
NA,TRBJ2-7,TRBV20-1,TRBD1,TGCAGTGCTAGACCTCCAGACAGGGACTACGAGCAGTACTTC,CSARPPDRDYEQYF
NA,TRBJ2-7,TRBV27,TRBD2,TGTGCCAGCAGACCACTAGCGGGAGTTTCCGAGCAGTACTTC,CASRPLAGVSEQYF
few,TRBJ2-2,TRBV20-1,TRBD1,TGCAGTGCTAGGGATCAGACAGGGGGGGACGGGGAGCTGTTTTTT,CSARDQTGGDGELFF
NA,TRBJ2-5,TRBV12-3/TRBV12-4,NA,TGTGCCAGCAGTCCCACAAGTCCATCCCAAGAGACCCAGTACTTC,CASSPTSPSQETQYF
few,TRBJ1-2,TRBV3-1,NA,TGTGCCAGCAGCCAGTTTACAGAGGGGGGACACACCTTC,CASSQFTEGGHTF
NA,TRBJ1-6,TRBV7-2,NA,TGTGCCAGCAGCTTAGTAAGGGCCCCTGATTCACCCCTCCACTTT,CASSLVRAPDSPLHF
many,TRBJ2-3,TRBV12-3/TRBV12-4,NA,TGTGCCAGCAGTTTAGGACCCTCCGACACAGATACGCAGTATTTT,CASSLGPSDTDTQYF